Each of the 3 T cell receptor beta chains below was sequenced from the same sample in a study of blood T cell repertoires in COVID-19. Profiled with immunoSEQ multiplex PCR; TCRdb holds only in-frame clones, not every one. The sample has 120,000 or so clones; 65% to 90% are singletons. Sequences were obtained from peripheral blood. The receptors stem from an older man with active or convalescent COVID-19.

V is TRBV28 and J is TRBJ2-3; tentatively, D is TRBD2 (7 bases). Between the trimmed V and J ends, which lost 2 bases and 5 bases, there was a span of 14 bases. CDR1 MDHEN and CDR2 SYDVKM come from the germline V gene. The CDR3 extends over 15 amino acids. The CDR3 protein is CASSLGRGGGDTQYF. DNA for the CDR3: TGTGCCAGCAGTTTAGGCCGAGGGGGGGGAGATACGCAGTATTTT. The variable domain in full, completed from reference TRBV28 and TRBJ2-3, reads DVKVTQSSRYLVKRTGEKVFLECVQDMDHENMFWYRQDPGLGLRLIYFSYDVKMKEKGDIPEGYSVSREKKERFSLILESASTNQTSMYLCASSLGRGGGDTQYFGPGTRLTVL.

This chain joins TRBV6-5 and TRBJ2-5, with 13 bases lining up with TRBD2. Trimming removed 6 bases from V and 10 bases from J; junction bases left unmatched: 11. The germline gives CDR1 MNHEY, CDR2 SVGAGI. This CDR3 has 15 amino acids. The CDR3 region is CASRAGLAGRDIQYF. CDR3 nucleotides: TGTGCCAGCAGGGCGGGACTAGCGGGACGAGATATCCAGTACTTC.

On this clone itself: This sample also contains other DNA sequences that code for the same CDR3. The rearrangement uses TRBV9 and TRBJ1-2, with a possible D match to TRBD1 (5 bases). V shed 0 bases and J shed 4 bases, with 10 bases lying between them. This CDR3 has 14 residues. CDR1 is SGDLS, CDR2 YYNGEE, per germline. In DNA form, the CDR3 reads TGTGCCAGCAGCGTAGGTCAGGGTACCTATGGCTACACCTTC. This codes for CASSVGQGTYGYTF.